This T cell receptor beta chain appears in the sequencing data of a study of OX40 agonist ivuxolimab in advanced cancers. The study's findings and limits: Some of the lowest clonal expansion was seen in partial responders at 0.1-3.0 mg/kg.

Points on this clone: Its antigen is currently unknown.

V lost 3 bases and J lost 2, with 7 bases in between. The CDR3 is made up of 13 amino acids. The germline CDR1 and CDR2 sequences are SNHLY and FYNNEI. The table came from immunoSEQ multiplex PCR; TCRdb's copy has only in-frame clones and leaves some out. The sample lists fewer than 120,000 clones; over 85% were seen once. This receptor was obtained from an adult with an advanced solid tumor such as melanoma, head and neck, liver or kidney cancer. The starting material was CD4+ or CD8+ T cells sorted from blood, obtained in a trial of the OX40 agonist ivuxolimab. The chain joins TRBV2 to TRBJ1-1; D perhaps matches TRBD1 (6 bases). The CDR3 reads CASSDRGNTEAFF. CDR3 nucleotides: TGTGCCAGCAGTGACAGGGGAAACACTGAAGCTTTCTTT.